A single T cell receptor (beta chain) is shown here with its context. Donors were grouped by their self-reported clinical history. A COVID-19 case was met by exposed participants within 2 weeks before study entry. This entry belongs to a study of blood T cell repertoires in COVID-19. Under the authors' procedure: The assay estimated nucleated cells by amplifying reference gene primers. Only in-frame clones appear in the TCRdb table, and some are missing; sequencing was by immunoSEQ multiplex PCR. V and J calls plus clone size are reproduced from that table; the DNA served to infer D and trimming. The sample shows some 400,000 clones, more than 85% of them seen only once. Deletions cut 2 bases from V and 3 bases from J, with 16 bases between. This CDR3 has 16 amino acids. CDR1 and CDR2 (germline): LGHDT, YNNKEL (reference sequence).

The rearrangement uses TRBV3-1 (or the pseudogene TRBV3-2) and TRBJ1-2; D is perhaps TRBD1 (6 bases). Sample: PBMCs or T cells enriched from blood (not recorded which). The TCR comes from a woman aged 40 to 49 who had been exposed to COVID-19. CDR3 DNA: TGTGCCAGCAGCCAAAACCCCGGCGGGGGCCACTATGGCTACACCTTC. It translates to CASSQNPGGGHYGYTF.